The 27 T cell receptor beta chains given below trace back to one sample, sequenced in a study of blood T cell repertoires in COVID-19. Assay: immunoSEQ multiplex PCR; the TCRdb copy retains only in-frame clones and omits some. This sample carries some 33,000 clones, 75% to 85% of them seen once, and the ten largest clones take about 14%. The sample comprised peripheral blood. These receptors were taken from a human donor in a cohort sampled during active COVID-19.

The chain combines TRBV18 with TRBJ2-5; D is possibly TRBD1 (6 bases). The germline V gene encodes CDR1 KGHSH and CDR2 LQKENI. V lost 8 bases and J lost 1, with 17 bases in between. The CDR3 extends over 15 amino acids. The CDR3 sequence: CASRQGRGTQETQYF. CDR3 coding DNA: TGTGCCAGCCGCCAAGGTAGGGGGACCCAAGAGACCCAGTACTTC.

V is TRBV4-1 and J is TRBJ2-1; 12 positions match TRBD2. Germline loops: CDR1 MGHRA, CDR2 YSYEKL. With 4 bases clipped from V and 6 bases from J, the junction kept 4 bases outside the gene matches. CDR3 length equals 15 residues. The CDR3 protein is CASSPTGLAGNEQFF. The DNA of the CDR3 is TGCGCCAGCAGCCCGACGGGACTAGCGGGCAATGAGCAGTTCTTC.

V is TRBV7-3 and J is TRBJ1-2; D gene unclear. V lost 1 base and J 0 bases, leaving 9 bases between the germline ends. Germline CDR1 SGHTA, CDR2 FQGTGA. This CDR3 region has 15 residues. The CDR3 loop is CASSLIGEANYGYTF. The CDR3 coding sequence is TGTGCCAGCAGCTTAATCGGTGAAGCTAACTATGGCTACACCTTC.

The gene calls are TRBV28 and TRBJ1-5, with D possibly matching TRBD1 (5 bases). CDR3 length: 14 residues. In germline, CDR1 is MDHEN, CDR2 SYDVKM. Trimming removed 6 bases from V and 6 bases from J, with 15 bases in between. CDR3 DNA: TGTGCCAGCAGCACCACAGGATCGGGTCAGCCCCAGCATTTT. Translated: CASSTTGSGQPQHF.

The chain is built from TRBV9 and TRBJ2-1; perhaps TRBD1 as D (5 bases). Trimming pared 3 bases from V and 1 base from J, leaving 20 bases between. The length of the CDR3 is 18 residues. Germline values: CDR1 SGDLS, CDR2 YYNGEE. In nucleotides, the CDR3 is TGTGCCAGCAGCGCCCGGAAGGGGTTGGGTGGGTCCTACAATGAGCAGTTCTTC. This encodes CASSARKGLGGSYNEQFF.

This rearrangement joins TRBV5-1 to TRBJ2-6; TRBD1 matches at 7 bases. Germline values: CDR1 SGHRS, CDR2 YFSETQ. V lost 10 bases and J lost 0; bases outside the gene matches: 7. The CDR3 extends over 15 amino acids. The CDR3 DNA follows: TGCGCCTCCCGGGACAGCTCCTCTGGGGCCAACGTCCTGACTTTC. It codes for CASRDSSSGANVLTF.

This clone appeared once. The V call is TRBV7-8, the J call TRBJ1-4; maybe TRBD1 (6 bases). V was pared by 4 bases and J by 0 bases, with 12 bases between. This CDR3 comprises 16 residues. The germline gives CDR1 SGHVS, CDR2 FQNEAQ. The CDR3 bases are TGTGCCAGCAGCTCATACAGGGAATCAACTAATGAAAAACTGTTTTTT. It encodes CASSSYRESTNEKLFF. Full variable domain (outside the CDR3, taken from reference TRBV7-8 and TRBJ1-4): GAGVSQSPRYKVAKRGQDVALRCDPISGHVSLFWYQQALGQGPEFLTYFQNEAQLDKSGLPSDRFFAERPEGSVSTLKIQRTQQEDSAVYLCASSSYRESTNEKLFFGSGTQLSVL.

This rearrangement joins TRBV20-1 to TRBJ1-2; D may be TRBD1 (5 bases). The length of the CDR3 is 12 residues. Trimming cost V 3 bases and J 3 bases, with 8 bases left between them. Germline CDR1 DFQATT, CDR2 SNEGSKA (reference sequence). In DNA, the CDR3 is TGCAGTGCTAGTCTGACAGACTATGGCTACACCTTC. Protein product: CSASLTDYGYTF.

This clone has more than one count but fewer than ten. CDR3 sequence reads: CASSTRSWAGNTEAFF. DNA for the CDR3: TGTGCCAGCAGTACGCGAAGCTGGGCAGGAAACACTGAAGCTTTCTTT. The genes are TRBV6-2 or TRBV6-3 and TRBJ1-1; D is ambiguous. The V gene lost 5 bases and the J gene lost 2 bases, with 18 bases spanning the gap. This CDR3 contains 16 residues. The germline V gene encodes CDR1 MNHEY and CDR2 SVGEGT.

V gene TRBV6-6 combines with J gene TRBJ2-1; 7 nucleotides match TRBD2. The CDR3 is made up of 13 amino acids. CDR1 and CDR2 (germline): MNHNY, SVGAGI (reference sequence). The junction had 9 bases not matched to a gene; V was cut back by 7 bases and J by 9 bases. For the CDR3, the DNA is TGTGCCAGCACTTGGAGCGGGGAGGGTGAGCAGTTCTTC. Protein sequence: CASTWSGEGEQFF.

The rearrangement links TRBV21-1 to TRBJ2-2; the listed D gene, TRBD1, was not tested against the DNA. TRBV21-1 is a listed pseudogene. The CDR3 has 12 residues. The CDR3 coding sequence is TGTGCCAGCAGCAAGTCAGGCGGGGAGCTGTTTTTT. It is translated as CASSKSGGELFF.

The V and J genes are TRBV19 and TRBJ2-2; 7 positions match TRBD1. Germline lookup yields CDR1 LNHDA and CDR2 SQIVND (reference sequence). This CDR3 has 14 amino acids. V trimming: 9 bases; J trimming: 2 bases; junction bases outside the gene matches: 6. The CDR3 loop is CASKQGTNTGELFF. CDR3 nucleotide sequence: TGTGCCAGCAAACAGGGGACAAACACCGGGGAGCTGTTTTTT.

The chain uses TRBV27 and TRBJ2-7; 8 bases fit TRBD2. Germline CDR1 and CDR2: MNHEY and SMNVEV (reference sequence). The junction had 15 bases not matched to a gene; V was cut back by 6 bases and J by 2 bases. The CDR3 consists of 17 residues. The CDR3 is CASRERAIAGRTYEQYF. As DNA, the CDR3 is TGTGCCAGCAGGGAAAGAGCTATAGCGGGGAGGACCTACGAGCAGTACTTC.

This clone has more than one count but fewer than ten. The chain combines TRBV18 with TRBJ2-7; TRBD1 agrees at 11 bases. With 5 bases clipped from V and 3 bases from J, the junction kept 3 bases outside the gene matches. CDR1 and CDR2 (germline): KGHSH, LQKENI. This CDR3 comprises 14 residues. The CDR3 spells CASSSGTGGYEQYF. As DNA, the CDR3 is TGTGCCAGCTCATCCGGGACAGGGGGCTACGAGCAGTACTTC. Full variable domain (missing parts from reference TRBV18 and TRBJ2-7): NAGVMQNPRHLVRRRGQEARLRCSPMKGHSHVYWYRQLPEEGLKFMVYLQKENIIDESGMPKERFSAEFPKEGPSILRIQQVVRGDSAAYFCASSSGTGGYEQYFGPGTRLTVT.

The chain uses TRBV9 and TRBJ2-3, with 7 positions matching TRBD2. With 7 bases clipped from V and 3 bases from J, the junction kept 11 bases outside the gene matches. Germline V gene data show CDR1 as SGDLS and CDR2 as YYNGEE. The CDR3 is made up of 15 amino acids. CDR3 region: CASHLGRGRTDTQYF. DNA of the CDR3: TGTGCCAGCCACCTGGGGCGGGGGAGAACAGATACGCAGTATTTT.

The gene calls are TRBV5-1 and TRBJ2-5; D is unresolved. The CDR3 extends over 13 amino acids. Trimming took 0 bases from V and 3 from J, leaving 6 bases between them. CDR1 SGHRS and CDR2 YFSETQ come from the germline V gene. CDR3 nucleotide sequence: TGCGCCAGCAGCTTGGGGCAAGAAGAGACCCAGTACTTC. Translation gives CASSLGQEETQYF.

This chain joins TRBV5-5 and TRBJ2-7, with 11 bases aligning to TRBD1. CDR1 is SGHKS and CDR2 is YYEKEE in the germline V gene (reference sequence). V shed 0 bases and J 7 bases; nucleotides not matched to a gene: 6. This CDR3 region has 15 residues. CDR3 sequence: CASSLGDRGIEEQYF. The DNA of the CDR3 is TGTGCCAGCAGCTTGGGGGACAGGGGGATTGAGGAGCAGTACTTC.

V usage is TRBV27 and J usage is TRBJ1-1; D call uncertain. V was trimmed by 5 bases and J by 1 base, leaving 5 bases between them. This CDR3 has 12 amino acids. Germline-derived CDR1 and CDR2 are MNHEY and SMNVEV (reference sequence). The CDR3 bases are TGTGCCAGCAGTCAGCGGAACACTGAAGCTTTCTTT. Translating gives CASSQRNTEAFF.

The chain links TRBV10-3 to TRBJ2-3, with TRBD2 matching over 14 bases. The germline gives CDR1 ENHRY, CDR2 SYGVKD. The ends lost 6 bases at V and 5 bases at J; junction bases unmatched: 13. The CDR3 is made up of 18 amino acids. The CDR3 coding sequence is TGTGCCATCAGCCGACTAGCGGGGGGGCCAATAGAGAGAGATACGCAGTATTTT. It yields the protein CAISRLAGGPIERDTQYF.

V is TRBV6-5 and J is TRBJ2-1; TRBD2 aligns across 8 bases. Germline V CDR1 and CDR2: MNHEY, SVGAGI. Trimming removed 6 bases from V and 2 bases from J; junction bases left unmatched: 6. The CDR3 loop spans 15 amino acids. CDR3 sequence (DNA): TGTGCCAGCAGGACGGGGGGGGTCGCCTACAATGAGCAGTTCTTC. It is translated as CASRTGGVAYNEQFF.

The V gene is TRBV5-8, the J gene TRBJ2-5, with D maybe TRBD2 (7 bases). Germline CDR1 SGHTS, CDR2 YDEGEE. The CDR3 has 16 residues. Between the trimmed V and J ends, which lost 5 bases and 1 base, there was a span of 18 bases. CDR3 sequence reads: CASRPPGAGAQETQYF. The CDR3 DNA reads TGTGCCAGCAGGCCACCGGGTGCGGGGGCCCAAGAGACCCAGTACTTC.

This clone was counted once. V and J are TRBV5-6 and TRBJ1-1, with D unresolved. The CDR3 has 15 residues. The germline CDR1 and CDR2 sequences are SGHDT and YYEEEE. V was cut by 3 bases and J by 4 bases, with 16 bases left in between. The CDR3 region is CASSSPQSGSTEAFF. CDR3 DNA: TGTGCCAGCAGCTCCCCTCAGAGCGGGAGCACTGAAGCTTTCTTT. The full variable domain, in which reference TRBV5-6 and TRBJ1-1 provide the parts outside the CDR3, is DAGVTQSPTHLIKTRGQQVTLRCSPKSGHDTVSWYQQALGQGPQFIFQYYEEEERQRGNFPDRFSGHQFPNYSSELNVNALLLGDSALYLCASSSPQSGSTEAFFGQGTRLTVV.

This chain uses TRBV28 with TRBJ2-3; 9 positions match TRBD1. V lost 2 bases, J lost 5 bases, and 8 bases stayed unmatched. Germline values: CDR1 MDHEN, CDR2 SYDVKM. The CDR3 covers 16 residues. CDR3 amino acids: CASSLLGTGHRDTQYF. CDR3 in DNA: TGTGCCAGCAGTTTACTCGGGACAGGGCACCGAGATACGCAGTATTTT.

The DNA for the CDR3 is TGTGCCAGCAGTGTCAATGCAGTCTCCTACGAGCAGTACTTC. This codes for CASSVNAVSYEQYF. The chain couples TRBV7-9 to TRBJ2-7; D is uncertain. Germline values: CDR1 SEHNR, CDR2 FQNEAQ (reference sequence). The germline V and J ends were trimmed by 6 bases and 0 bases, with 12 bases remaining between them. There are 14 residues in the CDR3.

Only one count was recorded for this clone. The chain combines TRBV7-9 with TRBJ2-1; weak D call: TRBD1 (6 bases). CDR1 and CDR2 from the germline V gene are SEHNR and FQNEAQ (reference sequence). Between the trimmed V and J ends, which lost 5 bases and 4 bases, there was a span of 15 bases. The CDR3 extends over 15 amino acids. In DNA, the CDR3 is TGTGCCAGCAGCGTTACAGGGCCCCCTTACAATGAGCAGTTCTTC. It codes for CASSVTGPPYNEQFF.

This clone was counted only a few times. V and J are TRBV19 and TRBJ1-5; 7 bases match TRBD1. Germline trimming cut 3 bases from V and 2 bases from J; bases unmatched to any gene: 4. This CDR3 has 15 residues. The V gene's germline CDR1 is LNHDA and CDR2 SQIVND (reference sequence). DNA for the CDR3: TGTGCCAGTAGTATGACAGGGAATGGCAATCAGCCCCAGCATTTT. Protein product: CASSMTGNGNQPQHF.

J is TRBJ1-4 and V is TRBV19; D is unresolved. Trimming took off 1 base at V and 8 bases at J, with 20 bases between the two ends. The CDR3 consists of 17 residues. The V gene's germline CDR1 is LNHDA and CDR2 SQIVND (reference sequence). This chain's CDR3 is CASSIVSLTPGKEKLFF. The DNA for the CDR3 is TGTGCCAGTAGTATAGTCTCTCTCACCCCGGGGAAAGAAAAACTGTTTTTT.